The 22 T cell receptor beta chains given below trace back to one sample, sequenced in a study of blood T cell repertoires in COVID-19. The assay was immunoSEQ multiplex PCR, and TCRdb's table has in-frame clones only and misses some. The data hold about 90,000 clones, with about 89% observed a single time. The sample consisted of peripheral blood. Receptors were obtained from a human donor with active COVID-19. The donor label of this sample is uncertain.

The genes are TRBV5-4 and TRBJ2-5, with 10 bases aligning to TRBD2. The CDR3 covers 18 residues. V lost 2 bases to trimming and J lost 4 bases; unmatched junction nucleotides: 14. Germline loops: CDR1 SGHNT, CDR2 YYREEE (reference sequence). The CDR3 region has the DNA TGTGCCAGCAGCTTTACTAGCGGGGCGTCCTGGGGTCGAGAGACCCAGTACTTC. Amino acid sequence: CASSFTSGASWGRETQYF.

This chain uses TRBV11-2 with TRBJ1-6; possible D gene TRBD1, 6 bases. V lost 0 bases, J lost 10 bases, and 22 bases lay in between. CDR1 is SGHAT, CDR2 FQNNGV, per germline. The CDR3 loop spans 18 amino acids. The CDR3 protein is CASSLDDWGGEKGSPLHF. The CDR3 region has the DNA TGTGCCAGCAGCTTAGATGATTGGGGGGGCGAAAAGGGATCACCCCTCCACTTT.

In this sample, this clone turned up once. CDR3 DNA sequence: TGTGCCAGCAGCGTCCCAAGCACAGATACGCAGTATTTT. Encoded protein: CASSVPSTDTQYF. The chain links TRBV9 to TRBJ2-3; D remains ambiguous. V was trimmed by 2 bases and J by 0 bases, leaving 4 bases between them. Germline CDR1 and CDR2: SGDLS and YYNGEE. The CDR3 length is 13 residues.

The chain recombines TRBV6-7 with TRBJ1-2, with 8 nucleotides matching TRBD1. TRBV6-7 is assigned to the ORF class and has an uncertain function. The CDR3 extends over 12 amino acids. The ends lost 9 bases at V and 3 bases at J; junction bases unmatched: 3. The CDR3 bases are TGTGCCAGGAGGACAGGGCACTATGGCTACACCTTC. Its translation is CARRTGHYGYTF.

The chain combines TRBV7-2 with TRBJ1-2; D is ambiguous. This CDR3 spans 15 amino acids. Trimming cost V 3 bases and J 5 bases, with 16 bases left between them. CDR1 SGHTA and CDR2 FQGNSA come from the germline V gene. The CDR3 spells CASSFSAREGYGYTF. Written as DNA, the CDR3 is TGTGCCAGCAGCTTTAGCGCTCGAGAGGGTTATGGCTACACCTTC.

The V and J genes are TRBV28 and TRBJ2-7, with 7 bases lining up with TRBD1. CDR3 length equals 11 residues. J gave up 7 bases and V 9 bases, and 6 bases lay outside the gene matches. Germline CDR1 reads MDHEN; CDR2 reads SYDVKM. CDR3 residues: CASSDRAEQYF. The CDR3 region has the DNA TGTGCCAGTTCCGACAGGGCAGAGCAGTACTTC.

This clone appeared once. The chain combines TRBV14 with TRBJ2-1; D might be TRBD2 (5 bases). This CDR3 region has 12 residues. V dropped 8 bases and J dropped 5 bases, with 10 bases sitting between them. Germline values: CDR1 SGHDN, CDR2 FVKESK. The CDR3 coding sequence is TGTGCCAGCGAGGGTGATAACAATGAGCAGTTCTTC. Its protein product is CASEGDNNEQFF.

The chain joins TRBV7-8 to TRBJ2-4, with D perhaps matching TRBD1 (5 bases). This CDR3 has 18 amino acids. V was shortened by 1 base and J by 2 bases, with 18 bases between the two germline ends. Germline V gene lookup returns CDR1 SGHVS and CDR2 FQNEAQ. For the CDR3, the DNA is TGTGCCAGCAGCTTAGACTCTTCCATGGCAGGGTCCAAAAACATTCAGTACTTC. Translating gives CASSLDSSMAGSKNIQYF.

V gene TRBV5-1 combines with J gene TRBJ2-2; unclear D gene. The CDR3 contains 13 residues. V dropped 4 bases and J dropped 4 bases, with 8 bases sitting between them. The germline V gene encodes CDR1 SGHRS and CDR2 YFSETQ. The CDR3 reads CASSVRITGELFF. The CDR3 DNA reads TGCGCCAGCAGCGTCAGGATCACCGGGGAGCTGTTTTTT.

The chain is built from TRBV3-1 (or the pseudogene TRBV3-2) and TRBJ2-2, with TRBD1 as a possible D gene (5 bases). Germline CDR1 is LGHDT and CDR2 is YNNKEL (reference sequence). V was pared by 0 bases and J by 4 bases, with 15 bases between. The CDR3 is made up of 17 amino acids. CDR3: CASSQDSRVRGTGELFF. The CDR3, as DNA: TGTGCCAGCAGCCAAGATTCCAGGGTAAGGGGCACCGGGGAGCTGTTTTTT.

This clone was found once. This chain connects TRBV7-2 to TRBJ2-3; maybe TRBD1 (6 bases). CDR1 and CDR2 from the germline V gene are SGHTA and FQGNSA. Trimming left V 5 bases short and J 1 base short, with 13 bases between. The CDR3 is 15 amino acids. In DNA form, the CDR3 reads TGTGCCAGCAGCCTTCGGGACATTCGCACAGATACGCAGTATTTT. As protein: CASSLRDIRTDTQYF.

The chain combines TRBV6-6 with TRBJ2-7; 9 bases are a match to TRBD2. The V gene end was trimmed by 7 bases and the J gene end by 7 bases; junction bases not matched to a gene: 14. This CDR3 is 15 amino acids long. In germline, CDR1 is MNHNY, CDR2 SVGAGI (reference sequence). The DNA for the CDR3 is TGTGCCAGCACTTCGAGCGGGGGGCGATTAGTTGAGCAGTACTTC. Its translation: CASTSSGGRLVEQYF.

This rearrangement joins TRBV7-2 to TRBJ2-7, with TRBD2 identical over 10 bases. The ends lost 5 bases at V and 7 bases at J; junction bases unmatched: 8. The CDR3 is made up of 14 amino acids. The germline V gene encodes CDR1 SGHTA and CDR2 FQGNSA. CDR3 sequence: CASSLLAGVGEQYF. The CDR3 DNA sequence: TGTGCCAGCAGCCTTCTAGCGGGGGTGGGAGAGCAGTACTTC.

The V call is TRBV7-9, the J call TRBJ1-1, with D perhaps TRBD1 (5 bases). Germline V CDR1 and CDR2: SEHNR, FQNEAQ (reference sequence). Deletions cut 5 bases from V and 6 bases from J, with 10 bases between. There are 12 residues in the CDR3. The CDR3 loop is CASSHSGAEAFF. As DNA, the CDR3 is TGTGCCAGCAGCCATTCGGGGGCTGAAGCTTTCTTT.

The chain couples TRBV3-1 (or the pseudogene TRBV3-2) to TRBJ2-5; the match to TRBD1 covers 8 bases. V was clipped by 1 base and J by 5 bases; unmatched bases: 3. The V gene's germline CDR1 is LGHDT and CDR2 YNNKEL (reference sequence). The CDR3 runs 14 residues. CDR3 sequence: CASSQGRGRETQYF. The DNA of the CDR3 is TGTGCCAGCAGCCAAGGCAGGGGGCGGGAGACCCAGTACTTC.

The chain couples TRBV4-2 to TRBJ1-2; TRBD1 might be the D (5 bases). Trimming took off 1 base at V and 4 bases at J, with 10 bases between the two ends. Germline V CDR1 and CDR2: LGHNA, YNFKEQ. This CDR3 spans 14 amino acids. Here the CDR3 reads CASSQARDGYGYTF. In nucleotides, the CDR3 is TGTGCCAGCAGCCAAGCCAGGGATGGCTATGGCTACACCTTC.

V and J are TRBV6-5 and TRBJ1-4; a possible D gene is TRBD1 (5 bases). The ends were cut back, 7 bases at V and 5 bases at J, with 14 bases in the middle. The V gene's germline CDR1 is MNHEY and CDR2 SVGAGI. This CDR3 contains 14 residues. This CDR3 is CASKETGLNEKLFF. The CDR3 DNA reads as TGTGCCAGCAAGGAAACAGGACTAAATGAAAAACTGTTTTTT.

To note about this clone: A junction boundary mismatches the germline segment, possibly from a read error. The chain employs TRBV3-1 (or the pseudogene TRBV3-2) and TRBJ1-2; 8 bases line up with TRBD1. The CDR3 runs to 14 residues. The germline CDR1 and CDR2 sequences are LGHDT and YNNKEL (reference sequence). The CDR3 DNA sequence: TGTGTCAGCAGCCTCCCGGGACAGGAGGATGGCTACACCTTC. Protein product: CVSSLPGQEDGYTF.

DNA of the CDR3: TGTGCCATCAGTGGGACTAGCGGGGTTTACAATGAGCAGTTCTTC. It translates to CAISGTSGVYNEQFF. The genes are TRBV10-3 and TRBJ2-1; 12 bases match TRBD2. V lost 4 bases and J lost 4; bases outside the gene matches: 2. Per the germline V gene, CDR1 is ENHRY and CDR2 is SYGVKD. The CDR3 is made up of 15 amino acids.

The rearrangement uses TRBV14 and TRBJ1-1, with TRBD1 identical over 9 bases. Germline values: CDR1 SGHDN, CDR2 FVKESK. This CDR3 comprises 15 residues. Germline trimming cut 1 base from V and 9 bases from J; bases unmatched to any gene: 9. CDR3 in DNA: TGTGCCAGCAGCCAAGGACAGGGGGTAGTTTATAAAGCTTTCTTT. This sequence encodes CASSQGQGVVYKAFF.

In its sample, this clone was seen once. This CDR3 is CASSPQWDRGNEKLFF. The CDR3 DNA follows: TGTGCCAGCAGCCCCCAATGGGACAGGGGTAATGAAAAACTGTTTTTT. V gene TRBV7-2 combines with J gene TRBJ1-4; 10 nucleotides match TRBD1. Germline CDR1 and CDR2: SGHTA and FQGNSA. The ends lost 5 bases at V and 4 bases at J; junction bases unmatched: 7. The CDR3 spans 16 residues. Combining the CDR3 with reference TRBV7-2 and TRBJ1-4 gives the whole variable domain GAGVSQSPSNKVTEKGKDVELRCDPISGHTALYWYRQSLGQGLEFLIYFQGNSAPDKSGLPSDRFSAERTGGSVSTLTIQRTQQEDSAVYLCASSPQWDRGNEKLFFGSGTQLSVL.

V usage is TRBV12-3 or TRBV12-4 and J usage is TRBJ2-7, with D possibly being TRBD2 (6 bases). The V and J ends lost 1 base and 5 bases respectively, with 6 bases between them. The CDR3 runs to 12 residues. The CDR3 protein is CASSLGGNEQYF. CDR3 sequence (DNA): TGTGCCAGCAGTTTAGGCGGGAACGAGCAGTACTTC.